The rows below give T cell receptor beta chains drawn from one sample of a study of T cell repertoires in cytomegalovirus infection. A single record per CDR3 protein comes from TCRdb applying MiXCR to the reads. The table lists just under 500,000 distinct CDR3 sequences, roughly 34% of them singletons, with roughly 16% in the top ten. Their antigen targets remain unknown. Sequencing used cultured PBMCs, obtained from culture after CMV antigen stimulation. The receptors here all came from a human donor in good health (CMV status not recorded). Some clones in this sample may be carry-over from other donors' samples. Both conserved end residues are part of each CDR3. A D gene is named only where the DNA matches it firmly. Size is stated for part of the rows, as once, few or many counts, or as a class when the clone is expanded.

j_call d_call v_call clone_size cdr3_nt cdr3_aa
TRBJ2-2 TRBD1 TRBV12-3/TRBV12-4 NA TGTGCCAGCAGTACGGGGACAGGGCACACCGGGGAGCTGTTTTTT CASSTGTGHTGELFF
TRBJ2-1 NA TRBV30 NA TGTGCCTGGATGGGGGGTCCTGGGTCCTACAATGAGCAGTTCTTC CAWMGGPGSYNEQFF
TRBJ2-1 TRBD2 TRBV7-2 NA TGTGCCAGCAGCTCAAGGACTAGCGGGATCAATGAGCAGTTCTTC CASSSRTSGINEQFF
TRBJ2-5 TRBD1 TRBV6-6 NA TGTGCCAGCGGACAGGGCCTCCAAGAGACCCAGTACTTC CASGQGLQETQYF
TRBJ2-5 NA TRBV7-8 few TGTGCCAGCAGCTTTAAGGTCTACCAAGAGACCCAGTACTTC CASSFKVYQETQYF
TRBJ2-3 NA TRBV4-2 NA TGTGCCAGCAGCCAGGGCGGACTGGGATTCACAGATACGCAGTATTTT CASSQGGLGFTDTQYF
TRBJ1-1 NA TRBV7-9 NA TGTGCCAGCAGCTTAGGATTGAGGAAGGGCCGGTTGAACACTGAAGCTTTCTTT CASSLGLRKGRLNTEAFF
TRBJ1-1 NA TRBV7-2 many TGTGCCAGCAGCCTCCTAGAAGGGGCTCGCCCTGAAGCTTTCTTT CASSLLEGARPEAFF
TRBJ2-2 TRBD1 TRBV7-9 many TGTGCCAGCAGTCCCGGGACAGGGATCGGCACCGGGGAGCTGTTTTTT CASSPGTGIGTGELFF
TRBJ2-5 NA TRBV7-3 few TGTGCCAGCAGCGAACTTAACCCCCCGGGTTGGGAGACCCAGTACTTC CASSELNPPGWETQYF
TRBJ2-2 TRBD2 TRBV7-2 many TGTGCCAGCAGCCCCGCCGCTCTAGCGGGGGGGGAGCTGTTTTTT CASSPAALAGGELFF
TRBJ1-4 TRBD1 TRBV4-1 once TGCGCCAGCAGCTACTCGCGGACAGGTGATGAAAAACTGTTTTTT CASSYSRTGDEKLFF
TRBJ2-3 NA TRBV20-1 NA TGCAGTGCTAGGTCCGCCCCCACAGATACGCAGTATTTT CSARSAPTDTQYF
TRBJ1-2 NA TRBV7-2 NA TGTGCCAGCAGCTTAGAGTACAGTATGTCTGGCTACACCTTC CASSLEYSMSGYTF
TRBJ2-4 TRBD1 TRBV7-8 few TGTGCCAGCAGCTTCGGGGACAGGGAAGGAAACATTCAGTACTTC CASSFGDREGNIQYF
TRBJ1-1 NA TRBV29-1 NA TGCAGCGTTGAACCTCTGCGGAACACTGAAGCTTTCTTT CSVEPLRNTEAFF
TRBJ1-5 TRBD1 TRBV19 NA TGTGCCAGTACCGACAGGGGAGGGGTTAGCAATCAGCCCCAGCATTTT CASTDRGGVSNQPQHF